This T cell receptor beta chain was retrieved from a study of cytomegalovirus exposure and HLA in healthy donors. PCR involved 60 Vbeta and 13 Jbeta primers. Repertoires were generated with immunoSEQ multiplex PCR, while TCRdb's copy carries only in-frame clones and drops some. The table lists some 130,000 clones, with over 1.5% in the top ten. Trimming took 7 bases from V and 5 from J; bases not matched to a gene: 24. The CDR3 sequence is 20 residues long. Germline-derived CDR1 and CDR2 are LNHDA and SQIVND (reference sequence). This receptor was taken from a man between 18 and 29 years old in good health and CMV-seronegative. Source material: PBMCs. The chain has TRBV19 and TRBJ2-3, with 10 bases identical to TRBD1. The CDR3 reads CASKPVGTGDRMGILDTQYF. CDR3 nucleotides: TGTGCCAGTAAGCCTGTTGGGACAGGGGACAGGATGGGCATTCTAGATACGCAGTATTTT.